The source of this T cell receptor (beta chain) is a study of graft-versus-host responses after intestinal transplantation. Regarding the study as a whole: Early after transplant, HvG declines were associated with peak levels of circulating GvH clones. Researchers found GvH clones in recipient marrow, and some showed up first in ileum or blood.

CDR3 length: 17 residues. The V gene's germline CDR1 is SGHVS and CDR2 FNYEAQ. The trim removed 4 bases at V and 4 bases at J, leaving 13 bases unmatched. TCRdb keeps only in-frame clones here, not all; method: immunoSEQ multiplex PCR. This table has about 120,000 clones, about 95% appearing once. Concerning this clone: The antigen remains undetermined.

This receptor was taken from a human donor who received an intestinal transplant. V and J are TRBV7-6 and TRBJ2-3, with 8 bases fitting TRBD2. The sample here was unstimulated CD8+ T cells sorted from spleen or lymph node cells, taken before intestinal transplant. The CDR3 is CASSSNPLAGGADTQYF. The CDR3 DNA is TGTGCCAGCAGCTCAAACCCCCTGGCGGGAGGAGCAGATACGCAGTATTTT.